The rows below give T cell receptor beta chains drawn from one sample of a study of blood T cell repertoires in COVID-19. Data came from immunoSEQ multiplex PCR; TCRdb stores just in-frame clones and leaves some out. Among approximately 10,000 clones, about 89% were seen once, and the ten largest hold under 25%. The material sequenced was peripheral blood. Receptors originate from a woman in her fifties or sixties with active COVID-19. Both conserved end residues are part of each CDR3. The order of the fields is V gene, clone size, D gene, J gene, CDR3 protein, CDR3 DNA. D genes are given only for firm matches. Rows may omit the clone size; those that give it use once, few, many or a size class.

v_gene: TRBV19; abundance: -; d_gene: -; j_gene: TRBJ2-2; CDR3aa: CASSIGSSTGELFF; CDR3nt: TGTGCCAGTAGTATAGGTAGCAGCACCGGGGAGCTGTTTTTT
v_gene: TRBV20-1; abundance: -; d_gene: -; j_gene: TRBJ1-1; CDR3aa: CSASDQGKAFF; CDR3nt: TGCAGTGCTAGTGATCAGGGTAAAGCTTTCTTT
v_gene: TRBV9; abundance: -; d_gene: -; j_gene: TRBJ1-3; CDR3aa: CASSVAGSGNTIYF; CDR3nt: TGTGCCAGCAGCGTAGCAGGCTCTGGAAACACCATATATTTT
v_gene: TRBV19; abundance: -; d_gene: TRBD2; j_gene: TRBJ2-1; CDR3aa: CASSLLSGGANNEQFF; CDR3nt: TGTGCCAGTAGTCTTCTGTCCGGGGGGGCGAACAATGAGCAGTTCTTC
v_gene: TRBV27; abundance: -; d_gene: TRBD1; j_gene: TRBJ2-7; CDR3aa: CASSSKTGIVHEQYF; CDR3nt: TGTGCCAGCAGTTCAAAGACAGGGATCGTCCACGAGCAGTACTTC
v_gene: TRBV19; abundance: -; d_gene: TRBD2; j_gene: TRBJ2-6; CDR3aa: CASSRPSGSSGANVLTF; CDR3nt: TGTGCCAGTAGTCGCCCTAGCGGGAGTTCTGGGGCCAACGTCCTGACTTTC
v_gene: TRBV18; abundance: -; d_gene: TRBD1; j_gene: TRBJ1-1; CDR3aa: CASSRRGAGQGNTEAFF; CDR3nt: TGTGCCAGCTCACGCAGGGGCGCTGGACAGGGTAACACTGAAGCTTTCTTT
v_gene: TRBV30; abundance: -; d_gene: -; j_gene: TRBJ1-2; CDR3aa: CAWRTETVFRGYTF; CDR3nt: TGTGCCTGGAGAACTGAAACGGTATTTCGTGGCTACACCTTC
v_gene: TRBV6-5; abundance: -; d_gene: -; j_gene: TRBJ1-5; CDR3aa: CVTGEGSNQPQHF; CDR3nt: TGTGTAACGGGGGAGGGTAGCAATCAGCCCCAGCATTTT
v_gene: TRBV27; abundance: -; d_gene: TRBD2; j_gene: TRBJ2-2; CDR3aa: CASSLEGGGSDTGELFF; CDR3nt: TGTGCCAGCAGTTTAGAGGGCGGGGGGTCTGATACCGGGGAGCTGTTTTTT
v_gene: TRBV7-8; abundance: -; d_gene: TRBD2; j_gene: TRBJ2-1; CDR3aa: CASSLALAGGPLYNEQFF; CDR3nt: TGTGCCAGCAGCTTAGCCCTAGCGGGAGGGCCCCTCTACAATGAGCAGTTCTTC
v_gene: TRBV2; abundance: -; d_gene: -; j_gene: TRBJ2-1; CDR3aa: CASSPSGNEQFF; CDR3nt: TGTGCCAGCAGCCCCAGCGGGAATGAGCAGTTCTTC
v_gene: TRBV19; abundance: few; d_gene: -; j_gene: TRBJ2-3; CDR3aa: CASSMGYNSADTQYF; CDR3nt: TGTGCCAGTAGTATGGGCTACAATAGCGCAGATACGCAGTATTTT
v_gene: TRBV5-6; abundance: -; d_gene: TRBD1; j_gene: TRBJ1-2; CDR3aa: CASSLGTGGTSNYGYTF; CDR3nt: TGTGCCAGCAGCTTGGGGACAGGGGGCACCTCTAACTATGGCTACACCTTC
v_gene: TRBV7-9; abundance: -; d_gene: TRBD1; j_gene: TRBJ2-5; CDR3aa: CASSVNGQGAETQYF; CDR3nt: TGTGCCAGCAGCGTCAATGGACAGGGGGCCGAGACCCAGTACTTC
v_gene: TRBV5-1; abundance: -; d_gene: -; j_gene: TRBJ2-7; CDR3aa: CASSLGSGNHEQYF; CDR3nt: TGCGCCAGCAGCTTGGGTTCGGGGAACCACGAGCAGTACTTC
v_gene: TRBV2; abundance: once; d_gene: -; j_gene: TRBJ2-5; CDR3aa: CASSASRPQETQYF; CDR3nt: TGTGCCAGCAGTGCTTCTAGACCGCAAGAGACCCAGTACTTC
v_gene: TRBV5-1; abundance: -; d_gene: -; j_gene: TRBJ1-1; CDR3aa: CASSLEVTGAEAFF; CDR3nt: TGCGCCAGCAGCTTGGAAGTGACCGGGGCTGAAGCTTTCTTT
v_gene: TRBV3-1/TRBV3-2; abundance: -; d_gene: -; j_gene: TRBJ1-5; CDR3aa: CASRLSWNQPQHF; CDR3nt: TGTGCCAGCAGGCTGAGTTGGAATCAGCCCCAGCATTTT
v_gene: TRBV9; abundance: -; d_gene: -; j_gene: TRBJ2-2; CDR3aa: CASSVAGWGTATGELFF; CDR3nt: TGTGCCAGCAGCGTAGCTGGGTGGGGGACTGCCACCGGGGAGCTGTTTTTT
v_gene: TRBV3-1/TRBV3-2; abundance: -; d_gene: TRBD2; j_gene: TRBJ2-3; CDR3aa: CASSQDRASGLTDTQYF; CDR3nt: TGTGCCAGCAGCCAAGATCGGGCTAGCGGACTCACAGATACGCAGTATTTT
v_gene: TRBV11-3; abundance: -; d_gene: TRBD1; j_gene: TRBJ1-1; CDR3aa: CASSAGDRGKATEAFF; CDR3nt: TGTGCCAGCAGCGCGGGGGACAGGGGGAAGGCCACTGAAGCTTTCTTT
v_gene: TRBV5-6; abundance: -; d_gene: -; j_gene: TRBJ2-7; CDR3aa: CASSFGTITYEQYF; CDR3nt: TGTGCCAGCAGCTTCGGGACAATCACCTACGAGCAGTACTTC
v_gene: TRBV28; abundance: -; d_gene: TRBD2; j_gene: TRBJ2-5; CDR3aa: CASTPGGGQTQYF; CDR3nt: TGTGCCAGCACTCCGGGGGGGGGACAGACCCAGTACTTC
v_gene: TRBV20-1; abundance: -; d_gene: -; j_gene: TRBJ2-5; CDR3aa: CSASSDSGTQETQYF; CDR3nt: TGCAGTGCTAGTTCAGACAGTGGGACTCAAGAGACCCAGTACTTC
v_gene: TRBV4-1; abundance: -; d_gene: -; j_gene: TRBJ2-6; CDR3aa: CASSGTGANVLTF; CDR3nt: TGCGCCAGCAGCGGCACTGGGGCCAACGTCCTGACTTTC
v_gene: TRBV19; abundance: -; d_gene: TRBD2; j_gene: TRBJ2-1; CDR3aa: CASSNLAEYYNEQFF; CDR3nt: TGTGCCAGTAGTAATCTAGCGGAATACTACAATGAGCAGTTCTTC
v_gene: TRBV4-2; abundance: -; d_gene: TRBD2; j_gene: TRBJ2-7; CDR3aa: CASSQAPSGSHYEQYF; CDR3nt: TGTGCCAGCAGCCAAGCGCCTAGCGGGAGCCACTACGAGCAGTACTTC
v_gene: TRBV5-5; abundance: -; d_gene: -; j_gene: TRBJ1-1; CDR3aa: CASSLVGRSTEAFF; CDR3nt: TGTGCCAGCAGCTTGGTGGGGCGGAGCACTGAAGCTTTCTTT
v_gene: TRBV2; abundance: -; d_gene: TRBD1; j_gene: TRBJ2-7; CDR3aa: CASSNAGTGRGEQYF; CDR3nt: TGTGCCAGCAGCAACGCCGGGACAGGACGGGGCGAGCAGTACTTC
v_gene: TRBV5-8; abundance: -; d_gene: TRBD2; j_gene: TRBJ2-3; CDR3aa: CASSPSVAGFSDTQYF; CDR3nt: TGTGCCAGCAGCCCGTCGGTAGCGGGGTTTTCAGATACGCAGTATTTT
v_gene: TRBV28; abundance: -; d_gene: TRBD1; j_gene: TRBJ2-3; CDR3aa: CASTSGGTGEADTQYF; CDR3nt: TGTGCCAGCACCTCAGGCGGGACAGGGGAGGCAGATACGCAGTATTTT
v_gene: TRBV27; abundance: -; d_gene: -; j_gene: TRBJ1-4; CDR3aa: CASKLGLANEKLFF; CDR3nt: TGTGCCAGCAAACTGGGACTAGCTAATGAAAAACTGTTTTTT
v_gene: TRBV5-8; abundance: -; d_gene: -; j_gene: TRBJ2-5; CDR3aa: CASSIKETQYF; CDR3nt: TGTGCCAGCAGCATCAAAGAGACCCAGTACTTC
v_gene: TRBV11-3; abundance: -; d_gene: -; j_gene: TRBJ2-1; CDR3aa: CASSKTGYNEQFF; CDR3nt: TGTGCCAGCAGCAAGACAGGTTACAATGAGCAGTTCTTC
v_gene: TRBV6-2/TRBV6-3; abundance: -; d_gene: TRBD2; j_gene: TRBJ2-1; CDR3aa: CASSFLSGTRDNEQFF; CDR3nt: TGTGCCAGCAGTTTCCTAAGCGGGACGAGGGATAATGAGCAGTTCTTC
v_gene: TRBV20-1; abundance: -; d_gene: TRBD2; j_gene: TRBJ2-2; CDR3aa: CSASHVTSGVTTGELFF; CDR3nt: TGCAGTGCTAGTCATGTGACTAGCGGGGTTACCACCGGGGAGCTGTTTTTT
v_gene: TRBV24-1; abundance: -; d_gene: TRBD1; j_gene: TRBJ1-1; CDR3aa: CATSDYRTGGPEAFF; CDR3nt: TGTGCCACCAGTGATTACCGGACAGGGGGCCCTGAAGCTTTCTTT
v_gene: TRBV12-3/TRBV12-4; abundance: once; d_gene: -; j_gene: TRBJ1-6; CDR3aa: CASSLVFDSPLHF; CDR3nt: TGTGCCAGCAGTTTAGTATTCGATTCACCCCTCCACTTT
v_gene: TRBV29-1; abundance: -; d_gene: TRBD1; j_gene: TRBJ1-2; CDR3aa: CSVMTGANYGYTF; CDR3nt: TGCAGCGTTATGACAGGGGCTAACTATGGCTACACCTTC
v_gene: TRBV11-2; abundance: -; d_gene: TRBD2; j_gene: TRBJ2-3; CDR3aa: CAIGRLATDTQYF; CDR3nt: TGTGCCATCGGGCGACTAGCCACAGATACGCAGTATTTT
v_gene: TRBV23-1; abundance: -; d_gene: TRBD1; j_gene: TRBJ1-4; CDR3aa: CASSQWSGQGLNEKLFF; CDR3nt: TGCGCCAGCAGTCAATGGTCGGGACAGGGGTTGAATGAAAAACTGTTTTTT
v_gene: TRBV9; abundance: -; d_gene: TRBD2; j_gene: TRBJ2-5; CDR3aa: CASSVDLAGSTRETQYF; CDR3nt: TGTGCCAGCAGCGTAGATCTAGCGGGAAGTACCAGGGAGACCCAGTACTTC
v_gene: TRBV5-4; abundance: -; d_gene: -; j_gene: TRBJ2-1; CDR3aa: CASLGGSTYNEQFF; CDR3nt: TGTGCCAGCCTAGGGGGTTCGACGTACAATGAGCAGTTCTTC
v_gene: TRBV11-2; abundance: -; d_gene: TRBD1; j_gene: TRBJ2-1; CDR3aa: CASSLTGDNEQFF; CDR3nt: TGTGCCAGCAGCTTAACAGGGGACAATGAGCAGTTCTTC
v_gene: TRBV4-2; abundance: -; d_gene: -; j_gene: TRBJ1-5; CDR3aa: CASSQAGGVNQPQHF; CDR3nt: TGTGCCAGCAGCCAAGCCGGGGGGGTCAATCAGCCCCAGCATTTT
v_gene: TRBV6-1; abundance: -; d_gene: -; j_gene: TRBJ1-6; CDR3aa: CASSEAGDNSPLHF; CDR3nt: TGTGCCAGCAGTGAAGCAGGGGATAATTCACCCCTCCACTTT
v_gene: TRBV6-5; abundance: -; d_gene: -; j_gene: TRBJ2-2; CDR3aa: CASSPLRGGTGELFF; CDR3nt: TGTGCCAGCAGTCCCCTTAGGGGGGGCACCGGGGAGCTGTTTTTT
v_gene: TRBV7-9; abundance: -; d_gene: -; j_gene: TRBJ2-7; CDR3aa: CASRATGSGEQYF; CDR3nt: TGTGCCAGCAGAGCTACAGGGTCTGGCGAGCAGTACTTC